This passage covers 14 T cell receptor beta chains from one sample sequenced in a study of T-cell memory formation after mild COVID-19. TCRdb processed the 5' RACE reads anew with MiXCR; each CDR3 protein has one entry. The sample gives 200,000 to 300,000 distinct CDR3 sequences, 16% of which show up once; 20% to 25% is in the top ten. Sequenced material: PBMCs or a T cell subset sorted from them (not recorded which). These receptors came from a man younger than 35 who had mild COVID-19 (a few samples of this study predate the infection). Cell type and time point are not known.

The J gene is TRBJ2-5, the V gene TRBV6-2 or TRBV6-3; no reliable D call. Trimming took off 10 bases at V and 4 bases at J, with 7 bases between the two ends. The germline V gene has CDR1 MNHEY and CDR2 SVGEGT. The CDR3 is 10 amino acids. The CDR3 sequence is CATRRETQYF. The CDR3 DNA reads as TGTGCCACCCGAAGAGAGACCCAGTACTTC.

V is TRBV6-6 and J is TRBJ1-1, with D hard to call. The V and J ends lost 2 bases and 0 bases respectively, with 7 bases between them. The V gene's germline CDR1 is MNHNY and CDR2 SVGAGI (reference sequence). The CDR3 spans 14 residues. CDR3 loop: CASSYGTVNTEAFF. CDR3 sequence (DNA): TGTGCCAGCAGTTACGGTACAGTGAACACTGAAGCTTTCTTT.

This clonotype was seen a handful of times. The J gene is TRBJ2-7, the V gene TRBV7-6, with D possibly being TRBD1 or TRBD2 (5 bases each). Per germline, CDR1 SGHVS and CDR2 FNYEAQ. The CDR3 is 17 residues long. The V and J ends lost 0 bases and 6 bases respectively, with 21 bases between them. The CDR3 region has the DNA TGTGCCAGCAGCTTAGCGGGGGAGTTTAACTTTGGGGGCGAGCAGTACTTC. It is translated as CASSLAGEFNFGGEQYF.

This clonotype was observed a few times. The chain carries TRBV9 and TRBJ2-7, with 7 bases lining up with TRBD1. The CDR3 length is 15 residues. Germline trimming cut 2 bases from V and 4 bases from J; bases unmatched to any gene: 9. The germline CDR1 and CDR2 sequences are SGDLS and YYNGEE. CDR3 in amino acids: CASSVGETGRYEQYF. The CDR3 DNA sequence: TGTGCCAGCAGCGTCGGGGAGACAGGGCGGTACGAGCAGTACTTC.

This clonotype was observed a few times. The chain uses TRBV5-1 and TRBJ1-2; a weak D match, TRBD1 (6 bases). CDR3 size: 12 residues. V was shortened by 0 bases and J by 10 bases, with 10 bases between the two germline ends. CDR1 SGHRS and CDR2 YFSETQ come from the germline V gene. The CDR3: CASSLGGRDYTF. The CDR3 DNA is TGCGCCAGCAGCTTGGGGGGGCGAGACTACACCTTC.

The table lists this clonotype with a few counts. V usage is TRBV7-9 and J usage is TRBJ2-6; no reliable D call. The V gene's germline CDR1 is SEHNR and CDR2 FQNEAQ (reference sequence). The CDR3 runs to 17 residues. V lost 5 bases and J 0 bases, leaving 14 bases between the germline ends. The CDR3 is CASSPERWLSGANVLTF. CDR3 DNA: TGTGCCAGCAGCCCCGAAAGGTGGCTCTCTGGGGCCAACGTCCTGACTTTC.

This clonotype was counted a few times. The chain carries TRBV20-1 and TRBJ2-3; D is perhaps TRBD1 (6 bases). Germline V gives CDR1 DFQATT, CDR2 SNEGSKA (reference sequence). V lost 6 bases to trimming and J lost 10 bases, with 23 bases between them. The CDR3 is made up of 14 amino acids. The CDR3 nucleotides read TGCAGTGCGAGTCCGGGACACCCCGGAGGTGCGCAGTATTTT. Residues: CSASPGHPGGAQYF.

Many counts were recorded for this clonotype. The chain carries TRBV20-1 and TRBJ1-6; no definite D call. CDR1 is DFQATT and CDR2 is SNEGSKA in the germline V gene (reference sequence). V was clipped by 5 bases and J by 7 bases, with 18 bases between them. The CDR3 is made up of 15 amino acids. The CDR3 region is CSALVEGSWNSPLHF. Written as DNA, the CDR3 is TGCAGTGCTCTTGTTGAGGGAAGTTGGAATTCACCCCTCCACTTT.

This clonotype was counted a few times. V and J are TRBV6-5 and TRBJ2-5, with unresolved D. CDR3 length equals 14 residues. Trimming removed 4 bases at V and 2 bases at J, with 11 bases between. The V gene's germline CDR1 is MNHEY and CDR2 SVGAGI. The CDR3 nucleotides are TGTGCCAGCAGTTCGAGCGCAGCACAAGAGACCCAGTACTTC. As protein: CASSSSAAQETQYF.

This clonotype was seen only a few times. The chain is built from TRBV6-6 and TRBJ2-7, with D uncertain. The CDR3 totals 15 residues. V lost 0 bases and J lost 0, with 9 bases in between. Germline lookup yields CDR1 MNHNY and CDR2 SVGAGI (reference sequence). Here the CDR3 DNA reads TGTGCCAGCAGTTACTCGTTTGAGAGCTCCTACGAGCAGTACTTC. It specifies CASSYSFESSYEQYF.

This chain connects TRBV7-2 to TRBJ2-1; 7 bases match TRBD2. The germline gives CDR1 SGHTA, CDR2 FQGNSA. This CDR3 has 15 residues. Unmatched junction bases numbered 10, after V lost 5 bases and J lost 6 bases. CDR3 amino acids: CASSPPGGLRNEQFF. DNA for the CDR3: TGTGCCAGCAGCCCCCCGGGGGGACTTCGCAATGAGCAGTTCTTC.

The sample holds a few counts of this clonotype. The rearrangement joins TRBV12-3 or TRBV12-4 to TRBJ2-7; 11 bases are a match to TRBD2. V shed 8 bases, J shed 6 bases, and the junction held 6 bases outside the gene matches. The CDR3 is made up of 13 amino acids. CDR3 in amino acids: CASALGLAAEQYV. In DNA form, the CDR3 reads TGTGCCAGCGCCCTGGGACTAGCGGCCGAGCAGTACGTC.

The chain links TRBV9 to TRBJ1-6; unclear D gene. The CDR3 runs to 15 residues. Germline V gene lookup returns CDR1 SGDLS and CDR2 YYNGEE. V was cut by 0 bases and J by 10 bases, with 14 bases left in between. CDR3 in amino acids: CASSVDPGGYSPLHF. The CDR3 coding sequence is TGTGCCAGCAGCGTAGATCCGGGAGGATACTCACCCCTCCACTTT.

The chain joins TRBV20-1 to TRBJ2-7, with 8 nucleotides matching TRBD1. This CDR3 has 13 amino acids. Germline CDR1 DFQATT, CDR2 SNEGSKA (reference sequence). Losses at the gene ends were 5 bases for V and 5 bases for J; bases not matched to a gene: 8. CDR3 amino acids: CSAPPGRGHEQYF. The CDR3 DNA follows: TGCAGTGCTCCGCCCGGCAGGGGGCACGAGCAGTACTTC.